Listed below are T cell receptor beta chains from one sample, sequenced in a study of blood T cell repertoires in COVID-19. Profiled with immunoSEQ multiplex PCR; TCRdb holds only in-frame clones, not every one. The data hold about 270,000 clones, with about 85% observed a single time. Input material: PBMCs or T cells enriched from blood (not recorded which). The origin of the receptors is a woman aged 50 to 65 who had recovered from COVID-19. The CDR3 runs from the conserved cysteine through the conserved F or W. Fields, in order: J gene, clone size, D gene, V gene, CDR3 DNA, CDR3 protein. D genes are given only for firm matches. Clone size is given for some rows only: seen once, a few or many times, or a class if the clone is expanded.

>TRBJ2-2|NA|NA|TRBV6-5
TGTGCCAGCGGGCGGGAATACACCGGGGAGCTGTTTTTT
CASGREYTGELFF
>TRBJ1-5|NA|NA|TRBV6-5
TGTGCCACCATTGGCACAGCTAGCAATCAGCCCCAGCATTTT
CATIGTASNQPQHF
>TRBJ2-1|NA|TRBD2|TRBV29-1
TGCAGCGTGGGCACTAGCGGATATTACAATGAGCAGTTCTTC
CSVGTSGYYNEQFF
>TRBJ1-1|NA|NA|TRBV7-2
TGTGCCAGCAGCACCCGGACGGGATACGCGAACACTGAAGCTTTCTTT
CASSTRTGYANTEAFF
>TRBJ1-2|few|NA|TRBV3-1/TRBV3-2
TGTGCCAGCAGCCAGCTGACAGTCTCTGGCTACACCTTC
CASSQLTVSGYTF
>TRBJ2-2|NA|TRBD1|TRBV28
TGTGCCAGCACAGGGGGCGCCTTTAACACCGGGGAGCTGTTTTTT
CASTGGAFNTGELFF
>TRBJ2-3|once|NA|TRBV5-1
TGCGCCAGCAGCTTCGAAAGGACAAGCCAAAATACGCAGTATTTT
CASSFERTSQNTQYF
>TRBJ2-3|NA|NA|TRBV19
TGTGCCAGTAGTATCTCGCAGGGCCCGGCAGATACGCAGTATTTT
CASSISQGPADTQYF
>TRBJ2-1|NA|TRBD2|TRBV15
TGTGCCACCAGCCGCCAGCGGGGGTACAATGAGCAGTTCTTC
CATSRQRGYNEQFF
>TRBJ2-1|once|TRBD2|TRBV7-2
TGTGCCAGCAGCTCCTGGACTAGCGGGAGGTATAGCTCCTACAATGAGCAGTTCTTC
CASSSWTSGRYSSYNEQFF
>TRBJ1-2|once|TRBD1|TRBV28
TGTGCCAGCACCCCACAGGGGAGTCTCTATGGCTACACCTTC
CASTPQGSLYGYTF
>TRBJ1-5|NA|NA|TRBV28
TGTGCCAGCAATCAGGGAAACTCACCTCCCCAGCATTTT
CASNQGNSPPQHF
>TRBJ2-7|NA|NA|TRBV5-1
TGCGCCAGCACTCTTATTAGGGGGAGATCCTACGAGCAGTACTTC
CASTLIRGRSYEQYF
>TRBJ2-3|NA|TRBD1|TRBV23-1
TGCGCCAGCAGTCAAGAACAGGGGGTAGGCTCAGATACGCAGTATTTT
CASSQEQGVGSDTQYF
>TRBJ2-3|NA|NA|TRBV6-5
TGTGCCAGCAGTTACCAGGGAAGCACAGATACGCAGTATTTT
CASSYQGSTDTQYF
>TRBJ2-7|NA|NA|TRBV27
TGTGCCAGCAGCCCGACTTCTGGAGGCGAGCAGTACTTC
CASSPTSGGEQYF
>TRBJ2-1|NA|TRBD2|TRBV30
TGTGCCTGGAGTGCCGGGACTAGTGGGGAGCAGTTCTTC
CAWSAGTSGEQFF
>TRBJ1-2|NA|NA|TRBV7-8
TGTGCCAGCAGCTTATTGGATCCGGCAGGGAGGGCCTATGGCTACACCTTC
CASSLLDPAGRAYGYTF
>TRBJ1-5|NA|TRBD1|TRBV5-8
TGTGCCAGCAGCTTGGACCTTGACAGGGTTGTTCAGCCCCAGCATTTT
CASSLDLDRVVQPQHF
>TRBJ1-1|NA|TRBD1|TRBV7-2
TGTGCCAGCAGCTTAGCGACAGGGGTGGGCACTGAAGCTTTCTTT
CASSLATGVGTEAFF
>TRBJ1-6|once|TRBD1|TRBV28
TGTGCCAGTCAGTACGGACAGGGGTTTGGGTCACCCCTCCACTTT
CASQYGQGFGSPLHF
>TRBJ1-1|NA|NA|TRBV6-1
TGTGCCAGCAGTGAATTCAGAGGCTCTGAAGCTTTCTTT
CASSEFRGSEAFF
>TRBJ2-7|NA|TRBD1|TRBV4-2
TGTGCCAGCAGCCAAGACGGGACAGTTTACGAGCAGTACTTC
CASSQDGTVYEQYF
>TRBJ2-2|few|NA|TRBV18
TGTGCCAGCTCGCGCGGGGAAGCCGGGGAGCTGTTTTTT
CASSRGEAGELFF
>TRBJ1-5|NA|NA|TRBV5-8
TGTGCCAGCAGCTGGACAGTCAGCTATAGCAATCAGCCCCAGCATTTT
CASSWTVSYSNQPQHF
>TRBJ2-6|NA|NA|TRBV9
TGTGCCAGCAGCGTAGAGGCGTTTCCAGGCTCTGGGGCCAACGTCCTGACTTTC
CASSVEAFPGSGANVLTF
>TRBJ2-7|once|NA|TRBV5-3
TGTGCCAGAAGCTTGGACGAGCGGGCCGCTGTCTACGAGCAGTACTTC
CARSLDERAAVYEQYF
>TRBJ2-2|NA|NA|TRBV5-4
TGTGCCAGCAGCTCAGCAGCGTTAAACACCGGGGAGCTGTTTTTT
CASSSAALNTGELFF
>TRBJ2-1|NA|NA|TRBV10-3
TGTGCCATCAGTCACCCAGGGGAGAAATTGAATGAGCAGTTCTTC
CAISHPGEKLNEQFF
>TRBJ1-1|once|NA|TRBV5-1
TGCGCCAGCAGCTCACAGGGAGGGTTGAACACTGAAGCTTTCTTT
CASSSQGGLNTEAFF
>TRBJ2-5|NA|TRBD1|TRBV2
TGTGCCAGCAGCACAGGGGGGACGGAGACCCAGTACTTC
CASSTGGTETQYF
>TRBJ2-7|NA|TRBD2|TRBV7-2
TGTGCCAGCAGCTTAGCGGCTAGCGGGATCGAGCAGTACTTC
CASSLAASGIEQYF
>TRBJ2-1|NA|TRBD1|TRBV7-9
TGTGCCAGCAGCTTAGCGTGGGACAGGGGAGTCAATGAGCAGTTCTTC
CASSLAWDRGVNEQFF
>TRBJ1-4|NA|NA|TRBV15
TGTGCCACCAGCACCGGACTGCTGGGTGAAAAACTGTTTTTT
CATSTGLLGEKLFF
>TRBJ1-3|few|NA|TRBV5-1
TGCGCCAGCAGCTTGGGAGCCGTCTCTGGAAACACCATATATTTT
CASSLGAVSGNTIYF
>TRBJ2-1|NA|TRBD2|TRBV19
TGTGCCAGTAATCCCCGGGGGGATTTCAATGAGCAGTTCTTC
CASNPRGDFNEQFF
>TRBJ2-4|NA|TRBD1|TRBV2
TGTGCCAGCAGTGAGGGACAGGGGGTTCCATTAGCCAAAAACATTCAGTACTTC
CASSEGQGVPLAKNIQYF
>TRBJ2-5|NA|TRBD2|TRBV7-6
TGTGCCAGCAGCACAAGCGGCGGGAGGGCCTTCGAGACCCAGTACTTC
CASSTSGGRAFETQYF
>TRBJ1-3|once|NA|TRBV18
TGTGCCAGCTCCCTCGACAGAGGACGTGGAAACACCATATATTTT
CASSLDRGRGNTIYF
>TRBJ2-3|NA|NA|TRBV2
TGTGCCAGCGGGGCGGGAAGTGGCGCAGATACGCAGTATTTT
CASGAGSGADTQYF
>TRBJ2-7|NA|NA|TRBV29-1
TGCAGCGTTGAAGAGCGGGCCGGGGGCTCCTACGAGCAGTACTTC
CSVEERAGGSYEQYF
>TRBJ2-3|NA|NA|TRBV7-9
TGTGCCAGCAGCCCGTTAGATGGCACAGATACGCAGTATTTT
CASSPLDGTDTQYF
>TRBJ2-1|NA|TRBD2|TRBV28
TGTGCCAGCAGTTCCGGGACTAGCGGGAGAAATGAGCAGTTCTTC
CASSSGTSGRNEQFF
>TRBJ1-5|NA|TRBD1|TRBV4-3
TGCGCCAGCAGCCGAGGACAGGGGGGCCAGCCCCAGCATTTT
CASSRGQGGQPQHF
>TRBJ2-5|NA|NA|TRBV28
TGTGCCAGCAGTACCCCGGGACAGCGGGTGGAGACCCAGTACTTC
CASSTPGQRVETQYF
>TRBJ2-5|NA|TRBD2|TRBV7-9
TGTGCCAGCAGCTCACCCACGGGACTAGGTGAGACCCAGTACTTC
CASSSPTGLGETQYF
>TRBJ2-2|NA|NA|TRBV7-9
TGTGCCAGCAGCTTTTTTAAGAACACCGGGGAGCTGTTTTTT
CASSFFKNTGELFF
>TRBJ2-2|once|NA|TRBV5-1
TGCGCCAGCAGCACCCCGGGTGGGACCGGGGAGCTGTTTTTT
CASSTPGGTGELFF
>TRBJ1-2|NA|TRBD1|TRBV6-6
TGTGCCAGCACCCAAGCTTGGGACAGCTCCTATGGCTACACCTTC
CASTQAWDSSYGYTF
>TRBJ2-5|once|TRBD2|TRBV27
TGTGCCAGCAGCCTTACCGGGACTAGTGGCGAGACCCAGTACTTC
CASSLTGTSGETQYF
>TRBJ1-5|once|NA|TRBV18
TGTGCCAGCTCACTAGGTGACACGCAGCCCCAGCATTTT
CASSLGDTQPQHF
>TRBJ1-6|NA|NA|TRBV18
TGTGCCAGCTCACCAGGGCAGCCATCGAAAAATTCACCCCTCCACTTT
CASSPGQPSKNSPLHF
>TRBJ1-5|NA|NA|TRBV19
TGTGCCAGTAGTAATGGCCCGAATCAGCCCCAGCATTTT
CASSNGPNQPQHF
>TRBJ2-1|NA|NA|TRBV3-1/TRBV3-2
TGTGCCATCCAAAGCGCCTCCTACAATGAGCAGTTCTTC
CAIQSASYNEQFF
>TRBJ2-7|NA|NA|TRBV30
TGTGCCTGGATCCAGGGCTACGAGCAGTACTTC
CAWIQGYEQYF
>TRBJ1-1|NA|TRBD1|TRBV6-2/TRBV6-3
TGTGCCAGCAGTAGAAACCGGGACAGCAGTGAAGCTTTCTTT
CASSRNRDSSEAFF
>TRBJ2-7|NA|NA|TRBV25-1
TGTGCCAGCAGTGAAGGTTCGGGGAGAATCTACGAGCAGTACTTC
CASSEGSGRIYEQYF